The sample holds many counts of the clone carrying this T cell receptor beta chain. This sample stems from a study of regulatory T cells in long-lasting Graves disease. This CDR3 is 14 amino acids long. J gave up 4 bases and V 0 bases, and 3 bases lay outside the gene matches. Germline V gene lookup returns CDR1 SGHRS and CDR2 YFSETQ. Regarding time point: newly diagnosed GD, antithyroid drugs for less than 3 months. Extracted PBMC RNA gave rise to the TCR library. Sequencing libraries for TCR beta were prepared with iRepertoire HTBI primers and Arm-PCR of CDR3 regions. One entry per CDR3 protein, called by TCRdb with MiXCR from the multiplex PCR reads. The sample has some 460,000 distinct CDR3 sequences, about 17% seen once. The sample was also reused in another study, on T cells in Graves' hyperthyroidism and ophthalmopathy.

The sequencing here drew on peripheral blood mononuclear cells (PBMCs), taken at new diagnosis, from a patient treated with antithyroid drugs. The chain couples TRBV5-1 to TRBJ2-7; TRBD1 agrees at 8 bases. This clonotype was sampled from a man aged 35 to 55 with Graves disease. CDR3 region: CASSLDGTGYEQYF. The DNA for the CDR3 is TGCGCCAGCAGCTTGGACGGGACAGGATACGAGCAGTACTTC.